The present T cell receptor beta chain was sequenced within a study of T cells in localized non-small cell lung cancer. Regarding the study as a whole: Clonality peaked in uninvolved adjacent lung rather than tumor.

Profiling relied on immunoSEQ multiplex PCR, and the TCRdb table lists in-frame clones only, not all of them. The sample records roughly 89,000 clones, roughly 93% being singletons. To note about this clone: Its target is unknown.

This CDR3 is built from 16 residues. Germline V lookup: CDR1 LNHDA, CDR2 SQIVND (reference sequence). With 0 bases clipped from V and 5 bases from J, the junction kept 6 bases outside the gene matches. The chain is built from TRBV19 and TRBJ1-1; 10 bases agree with TRBD1. This TCR came from a woman aged 35 to 70 with stage II squamous cell lung carcinoma. This material consisted of PBMCs, taken before any cancer treatment. CDR3 DNA sequence: TGTGCCAGTAGTATAGACCCCTGGACAGGGGGGACTGAAGCTTTCTTT. Encoded protein: CASSIDPWTGGTEAFF.